The rows below give T cell receptor beta chains drawn from one sample of a study of spatial heterogeneity in lung cancer. TCRdb re-called the 5' RACE reads with MiXCR, one entry per CDR3 protein. The sample lists about 8,500 distinct CDR3 sequences, 6.5% to 8% occurring once. Material: PBMCs, obtained at surgery. These receptors all come from a female donor with early-stage non-small cell lung cancer. Each CDR3 is given with its conserved first and last residue. A D gene is named only where the DNA matches it firmly. Where a row states a size, it is once, few, many or the class of an expanded clone; other rows omit it.

d_call,clone_size,j_call,v_call,cdr3_aa,cdr3_nt
.,medium-sized,TRBJ2-3,TRBV6-5,CASSFNYKADTQYF,TGTGCCAGCAGTTTCAATTATAAGGCAGATACGCAGTATTTT
TRBD1,many,TRBJ1-5,TRBV2,CASRDRGYSNQPQHF,TGTGCCAGCAGGGACAGGGGATATAGCAATCAGCCCCAGCATTTT
TRBD1,.,TRBJ2-7,TRBV4-2,CASSQALGTGIPEQYF,TGTGCCAGCAGCCAAGCCCTTGGGACAGGGATCCCCGAGCAGTACTTC
.,many,TRBJ2-7,TRBV5-1,CASSLVPGESYEQYF,TGCGCCAGCAGCTTGGTTCCAGGAGAATCCTACGAGCAGTACTTC
.,many,TRBJ2-5,TRBV6-2/TRBV6-3,CASSYGGTPSETQYF,TGTGCCAGCAGTTATGGCGGGACTCCTAGCGAGACCCAGTACTTC
.,.,TRBJ2-2,TRBV20-1,CSARDPATGPTGELFF,TGCAGTGCTAGAGATCCTGCGACAGGACCTACCGGGGAGCTGTTTTTT
.,.,TRBJ1-1,TRBV29-1,CSVGRNTEAFF,TGCAGCGTCGGTAGAAACACTGAAGCTTTCTTT
.,.,TRBJ2-2,TRBV5-1,CASAGTSNTGELFF,TGCGCCAGCGCCGGGACTTCGAACACCGGGGAGCTGTTTTTT
.,many,TRBJ1-2,TRBV7-2,CASATRQSPYGYTF,TGTGCCAGCGCCACACGGCAGTCCCCCTATGGCTACACCTTC
TRBD1,many,TRBJ1-6,TRBV5-4,CASSLEQGNSPLHF,TGTGCCAGCAGCTTGGAACAGGGGAATTCACCCCTCCACTTT
.,many,TRBJ2-3,TRBV28,CASSLPGTYRDPVDTQYF,TGTGCCAGCAGTTTGCCGGGAACCTACAGGGACCCGGTGGATACGCAGTATTTT
.,many,TRBJ1-1,TRBV18,CASSPAVARNTEAFF,TGTGCCAGCTCCCCCGCTGTTGCAAGGAACACTGAAGCTTTCTTT
.,.,TRBJ2-1,TRBV7-3,CASSLILSDPQFF,TGTGCCAGCAGCTTAATACTATCAGACCCCCAGTTCTTC
.,few,TRBJ2-5,TRBV29-1,CSVDKGGQETQYF,TGCAGCGTTGATAAGGGGGGACAAGAGACCCAGTACTTC
TRBD2,.,TRBJ2-1,TRBV20-1,CSASEASGVSNEQFF,TGCAGTGCTAGTGAGGCTAGCGGGGTCTCAAATGAGCAGTTCTTC
TRBD2,few,TRBJ2-1,TRBV7-2,CASSVTGRREQFF,TGTGCCAGCAGCGTTACCGGGAGGCGTGAGCAGTTCTTC
.,few,TRBJ2-5,TRBV12-3/TRBV12-4,CASSLRGSGHGEETQYF,TGTGCCAGCAGTTTACGGGGTTCGGGTCACGGCGAAGAGACCCAGTACTTC
TRBD1,many,TRBJ1-2,TRBV7-9,CASSLREGTGLGYTF,TGTGCCAGCAGCTTAAGGGAAGGGACAGGTCTCGGCTACACCTTC
TRBD2,medium-sized,TRBJ2-1,TRBV20-1,CSARAGGGSSYNEQFF,TGCAGTGCTAGAGCGGGAGGCGGAAGCTCCTACAATGAGCAGTTCTTC
.,many,TRBJ1-5,TRBV19,CVCSAGGGQPQHF,TGTGTCTGTTCCGCTGGGGGCGGTCAGCCCCAGCATTTT
TRBD1,medium-sized,TRBJ2-6,TRBV27,CASSLFSGQGFAGANVLTF,TGTGCCAGCAGTTTATTCTCGGGACAGGGGTTCGCCGGGGCCAACGTCCTGACTTTC
.,many,TRBJ1-1,TRBV27,CASSARGQNTEAFF,TGTGCCAGCAGTGCCCGGGGCCAGAACACTGAAGCTTTCTTT
TRBD1,large,TRBJ2-7,TRBV5-1,CASSLEPGQDTYEQYF,TGCGCCAGCAGCCTCGAGCCGGGACAGGACACCTACGAGCAGTACTTC
TRBD1,many,TRBJ2-2,TRBV28,CASRDRDTGELFF,TGTGCCAGCAGGGACAGGGACACCGGGGAGCTGTTTTTT
TRBD1,many,TRBJ1-1,TRBV27,CASSLTGYTEAFF,TGTGCCAGCAGTCTGACAGGGTATACTGAAGCTTTCTTT
TRBD2,.,TRBJ2-3,TRBV7-2,CASSLTSAHTDTQYF,TGTGCCAGCAGCTTAACTAGCGCTCACACAGATACGCAGTATTTT
TRBD2,medium-sized,TRBJ2-3,TRBV7-6,CASSLGVAGMNTQYF,TGTGCCAGCAGCTTAGGAGTAGCGGGAATGAATACGCAGTATTTT
.,medium-sized,TRBJ2-2,TRBV19,CASSRVTGELFF,TGTGCCAGTAGTAGGGTCACCGGGGAGCTGTTTTTT
.,many,TRBJ2-5,TRBV29-1,CSAKMEPRSETQYF,TGCAGCGCCAAAATGGAACCTAGATCAGAGACCCAGTACTTC
TRBD2,medium-sized,TRBJ2-7,TRBV4-1,CASSPLGLAGHEQYF,TGCGCCAGCAGCCCCCTCGGACTAGCGGGGCACGAGCAGTACTTC
.,medium-sized,TRBJ2-3,TRBV11-2,CASSLGIAEYF,TGTGCCAGCAGCTTAGGAATAGCCGAGTATTTT
TRBD1,many,TRBJ1-4,TRBV28,CASTTDRAPTNEKLFF,TGTGCCAGCACCACCGACAGGGCCCCAACTAATGAAAAACTGTTTTTT
.,many,TRBJ1-5,TRBV12-3/TRBV12-4,CASSRGGSNQPQHF,TGTGCCAGCAGCCGGGGGGGCAGCAATCAGCCCCAGCATTTT
.,many,TRBJ2-6,TRBV28,CASGQKTSGANVLTF,TGTGCCAGCGGCCAAAAAACCTCTGGGGCCAACGTCCTGACTTTC
TRBD2,medium-sized,TRBJ2-7,TRBV3-1,CASSQDARTSGRDEQYF,TGTGCCAGCAGCCAAGATGCGCGGACTAGCGGGAGGGACGAGCAGTACTTC
.,many,TRBJ1-1,TRBV29-1,CSVLWTEAFF,TGCAGCGTTCTGTGGACTGAAGCTTTCTTT
.,.,TRBJ1-5,TRBV28,CASKRLAGGQGPQHF,TGTGCCAGCAAAAGGTTAGCCGGCGGCCAAGGGCCCCAGCATTTT
.,.,TRBJ2-2,TRBV28,CASSSHGRDTGELFF,TGTGCCAGCAGTTCGCATGGAAGGGACACCGGGGAGCTGTTTTTT
TRBD1,medium-sized,TRBJ2-2,TRBV18,CASSPRDRGTGELFF,TGTGCCAGCTCACCACGGGACAGGGGGACCGGGGAGCTGTTTTTT
.,many,TRBJ1-6,TRBV12-3/TRBV12-4,CASSPAGTGDSPLHF,TGTGCCAGCAGTCCCGCCGGGACCGGGGATTCACCCCTCCACTTT
.,medium-sized,TRBJ2-7,TRBV11-1,CASSLGPSYEQYF,TGTGCCAGCAGCTTAGGGCCCTCCTACGAGCAGTACTTC
.,few,TRBJ2-7,TRBV5-4,CASSGNYEQYF,TGTGCCAGCAGCGGGAACTACGAGCAGTACTTC
TRBD2,many,TRBJ2-1,TRBV7-2,CASSDTSGRDEQFF,TGTGCCAGCAGCGATACTAGCGGGAGAGATGAGCAGTTCTTC